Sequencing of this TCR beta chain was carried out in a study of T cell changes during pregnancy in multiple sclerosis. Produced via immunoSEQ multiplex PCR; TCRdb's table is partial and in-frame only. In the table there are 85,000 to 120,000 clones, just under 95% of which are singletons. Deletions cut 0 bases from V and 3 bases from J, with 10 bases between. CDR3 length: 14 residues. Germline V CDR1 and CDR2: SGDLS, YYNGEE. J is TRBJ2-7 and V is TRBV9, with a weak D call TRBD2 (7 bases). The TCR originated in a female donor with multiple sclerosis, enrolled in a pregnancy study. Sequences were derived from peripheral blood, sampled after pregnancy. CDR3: CASSVEGGDYEQYF. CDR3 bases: TGTGCCAGCAGCGTAGAGGGGGGGGACTACGAGCAGTACTTC.